This is a list of T cell receptor beta chains from one sample in a study of T-cell memory formation after mild COVID-19. TCRdb reprocessed the 5' RACE reads via MiXCR and lists one record per CDR3 protein. The table includes 150,000 to 200,000 distinct CDR3 sequences, roughly 31% detected once. Sequenced sample: PBMCs or a T cell subset sorted from them (not recorded which). Receptor source: an adult woman who had mild COVID-19 (a few samples of this study predate the infection). Cell type and time point are not known. The CDR3 runs from the conserved cysteine through the conserved F or W. The D gene is left open where the match is weak. The listing skips clone size in some rows; elsewhere it reads once, few, many or a size class.

CDR3aa: CASSPRDSNSGELFF
CDR3nt: TGTGCCAGCTCACCCCGGGACTCCAACTCCGGGGAGCTGTTTTTT
abundance: few
v_gene: TRBV18
j_gene: TRBJ2-2
d_gene: NA

CDR3aa: CASSGGQGSNEQFF
CDR3nt: TGTGCCAGCAGTGGCGGACAGGGGAGTAATGAGCAGTTCTTC
abundance: NA
v_gene: TRBV25-1
j_gene: TRBJ2-1
d_gene: TRBD1

CDR3aa: CASSEAGGTDTQYF
CDR3nt: TGTGCCAGCAGTGAAGCGGGGGGCACAGATACGCAGTATTTT
abundance: NA
v_gene: TRBV2
j_gene: TRBJ2-3
d_gene: NA

CDR3aa: CASSNSGSTDTQYF
CDR3nt: TGTGCCAGTAGTAATAGCGGGAGCACAGATACGCAGTATTTT
abundance: NA
v_gene: TRBV19
j_gene: TRBJ2-3
d_gene: TRBD2

CDR3aa: CASSPITAQIYEQYF
CDR3nt: TGTGCCAGCTCACCAATCACAGCGCAGATCTACGAGCAGTACTTC
abundance: NA
v_gene: TRBV18
j_gene: TRBJ2-7
d_gene: NA

CDR3aa: CASSLYPNEKLFF
CDR3nt: TGTGCCAGCAGTTTGTATCCTAATGAAAAACTGTTTTTT
abundance: few
v_gene: TRBV12-3/TRBV12-4
j_gene: TRBJ1-4
d_gene: NA

CDR3aa: CADCIILAKNIQYF
CDR3nt: TGTGCCGACTGCATAATTCTAGCCAAAAACATTCAGTACTTC
abundance: NA
v_gene: TRBV21-1
j_gene: TRBJ2-4
d_gene: NA

CDR3aa: CSAGTSGTDTQYF
CDR3nt: TGCAGCGCCGGGACTAGCGGAACAGATACGCAGTATTTT
abundance: NA
v_gene: TRBV29-1
j_gene: TRBJ2-3
d_gene: TRBD2

CDR3aa: CASSIGQGLDNSPLHF
CDR3nt: TGTGCCAGTAGTATAGGGCAGGGATTAGATAATTCACCCCTCCACTTT
abundance: NA
v_gene: TRBV19
j_gene: TRBJ1-6
d_gene: NA

CDR3aa: CASSLFQGLDEAFF
CDR3nt: TGCGCCAGCAGCTTGTTTCAGGGTTTGGACGAAGCTTTCTTT
abundance: NA
v_gene: TRBV5-1
j_gene: TRBJ1-1
d_gene: NA

CDR3aa: CASSIRGTNEKLFF
CDR3nt: TGTGCCAGTAGTATTCGGGGAACTAATGAAAAACTGTTTTTT
abundance: NA
v_gene: TRBV19
j_gene: TRBJ1-4
d_gene: NA

CDR3aa: CSARDLDGNTEAFF
CDR3nt: TGCAGTGCTAGAGATCTGGACGGGAACACTGAAGCTTTCTTT
abundance: few
v_gene: TRBV20-1
j_gene: TRBJ1-1
d_gene: NA

CDR3aa: CASSLALGRGNTEAFF
CDR3nt: TGTGCCAGCAGCTTAGCGCTGGGGCGGGGGAACACTGAAGCTTTCTTT
abundance: once
v_gene: TRBV7-9
j_gene: TRBJ1-1
d_gene: NA

CDR3aa: CASSFGGWGTDTQYF
CDR3nt: TGTGCCAGCAGCTTCGGCGGTTGGGGCACAGATACGCAGTATTTT
abundance: few
v_gene: TRBV11-2
j_gene: TRBJ2-3
d_gene: NA

CDR3aa: CASSLDRTGRNTDTQYF
CDR3nt: TGTGCCAGCAGCTTAGATAGGACAGGGAGGAACACAGATACGCAGTATTTT
abundance: NA
v_gene: TRBV11-3
j_gene: TRBJ2-3
d_gene: TRBD1

CDR3aa: CASSLVQEENTEAFF
CDR3nt: TGTGCCAGCAGCTTAGTGCAGGAAGAGAACACTGAAGCTTTCTTT
abundance: NA
v_gene: TRBV7-4
j_gene: TRBJ1-1
d_gene: NA

CDR3aa: CASSQGSARNTEAFF
CDR3nt: TGTGCCAGCAGCCAAGGCTCCGCGCGGAACACTGAAGCTTTCTTT
abundance: NA
v_gene: TRBV16
j_gene: TRBJ1-1
d_gene: NA

CDR3aa: CSASRGTDELNTEAFF
CDR3nt: TGCAGTGCTAGCCGAGGGACAGATGAGCTGAACACTGAAGCTTTCTTT
abundance: NA
v_gene: TRBV20-1
j_gene: TRBJ1-1
d_gene: TRBD1

CDR3aa: CASSLDLTGHSPLHF
CDR3nt: TGTGCCAGCAGCTTAGATCTCACAGGGCATTCACCCCTCCACTTT
abundance: NA
v_gene: TRBV7-6
j_gene: TRBJ1-6
d_gene: NA

CDR3aa: CASSIGGANSYEQYF
CDR3nt: TGTGCCAGTAGTATAGGGGGGGCCAACTCCTACGAGCAGTACTTC
abundance: few
v_gene: TRBV19
j_gene: TRBJ2-7
d_gene: NA

CDR3aa: CASSARTSGSTDTQYF
CDR3nt: TGTGCCAGCAGCGCACGGACTAGCGGGAGCACAGATACGCAGTATTTT
abundance: NA
v_gene: TRBV7-6
j_gene: TRBJ2-3
d_gene: TRBD2

CDR3aa: CASSVVGPPTEAFF
CDR3nt: TGTGCCAGCAGCGTAGTCGGTCCCCCCACTGAAGCTTTCTTT
abundance: few
v_gene: TRBV9
j_gene: TRBJ1-1
d_gene: NA

CDR3aa: CASSEGGTGRQPQHF
CDR3nt: TGTGCCAGCAGTGAAGGGGGGACAGGGAGGCAGCCCCAGCATTTT
abundance: NA
v_gene: TRBV2
j_gene: TRBJ1-5
d_gene: TRBD1

CDR3aa: CASSEWGQAPGNTIYF
CDR3nt: TGTGCCAGCAGTGAATGGGGACAGGCCCCTGGAAACACCATATATTTT
abundance: few
v_gene: TRBV6-1
j_gene: TRBJ1-3
d_gene: TRBD1

CDR3aa: CASSQGAGKRETQYF
CDR3nt: TGCGCCAGCAGCCAAGGGGCAGGGAAGCGGGAGACCCAGTACTTC
abundance: NA
v_gene: TRBV4-3
j_gene: TRBJ2-5
d_gene: NA

CDR3aa: CASSRPEMGGYGYTF
CDR3nt: TGTGCCAGCAGCCGCCCTGAGATGGGGGGCTATGGCTACACCTTC
abundance: NA
v_gene: TRBV7-9
j_gene: TRBJ1-2
d_gene: NA

CDR3aa: CASSLGGWDRVYEQYF
CDR3nt: TGTGCCAGCAGCTTAGGCGGTTGGGACAGAGTCTACGAGCAGTACTTC
abundance: NA
v_gene: TRBV7-9
j_gene: TRBJ2-7
d_gene: TRBD1

CDR3aa: CAISEFTDTQYF
CDR3nt: TGTGCCATCAGTGAGTTCACAGATACGCAGTATTTT
abundance: once
v_gene: TRBV10-3
j_gene: TRBJ2-3
d_gene: NA

CDR3aa: CASSPTVGLSYEQYF
CDR3nt: TGTGCCAGCAGCCCAACTGTGGGACTCTCCTACGAGCAGTACTTC
abundance: few
v_gene: TRBV3-1
j_gene: TRBJ2-7
d_gene: NA

CDR3aa: CASSLKGVSGEQYF
CDR3nt: TGTGCCAGCAGTTTAAAGGGGGTTTCCGGCGAGCAGTACTTC
abundance: NA
v_gene: TRBV12-3/TRBV12-4
j_gene: TRBJ2-7
d_gene: NA

CDR3aa: CASSPWTFATNEKLFF
CDR3nt: TGTGCCAGCAGCCCATGGACGTTTGCAACTAATGAAAAACTGTTTTTT
abundance: NA
v_gene: TRBV27
j_gene: TRBJ1-4
d_gene: NA

CDR3aa: CASSEHGTDTQYF
CDR3nt: TGTGCCAGCAGTGAACACGGGACAGATACGCAGTATTTT
abundance: NA
v_gene: TRBV6-1
j_gene: TRBJ2-3
d_gene: NA

CDR3aa: CASSQGGIGNTIYF
CDR3nt: TGTGCCAGCAGCCAAGGAGGGATCGGAAACACCATATATTTT
abundance: NA
v_gene: TRBV3-1
j_gene: TRBJ1-3
d_gene: NA

CDR3aa: CASSRHPSLGTEAFF
CDR3nt: TGTGCCAGCAGCCGCCACCCCTCACTTGGCACTGAAGCTTTCTTT
abundance: few
v_gene: TRBV12-3/TRBV12-4
j_gene: TRBJ1-1
d_gene: NA

CDR3aa: CASSHLVAGNNEQFF
CDR3nt: TGCGCCAGCAGCCACCTCGTAGCGGGGAACAATGAGCAGTTCTTC
abundance: few
v_gene: TRBV4-1
j_gene: TRBJ2-1
d_gene: TRBD2

CDR3aa: CASSLTSPSTDTQYF
CDR3nt: TGTGCCAGCAGCTTAACTAGTCCTAGCACAGATACGCAGTATTTT
abundance: NA
v_gene: TRBV7-9
j_gene: TRBJ2-3
d_gene: NA